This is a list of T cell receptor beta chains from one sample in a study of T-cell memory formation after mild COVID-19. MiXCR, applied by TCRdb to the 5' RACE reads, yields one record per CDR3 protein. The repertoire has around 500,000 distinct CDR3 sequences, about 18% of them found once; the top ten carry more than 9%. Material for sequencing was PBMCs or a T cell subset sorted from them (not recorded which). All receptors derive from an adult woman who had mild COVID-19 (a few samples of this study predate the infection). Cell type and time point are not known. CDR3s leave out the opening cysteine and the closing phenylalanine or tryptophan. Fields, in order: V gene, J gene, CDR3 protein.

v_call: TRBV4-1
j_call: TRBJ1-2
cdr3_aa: ASSSPRQGSSVHYGYT

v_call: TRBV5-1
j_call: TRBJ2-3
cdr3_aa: ASSLFTQASTDTQY

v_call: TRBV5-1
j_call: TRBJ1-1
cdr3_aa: ASSPGGIRTEAF

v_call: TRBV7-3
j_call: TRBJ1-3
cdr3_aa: ASSPSGDSGNTIY

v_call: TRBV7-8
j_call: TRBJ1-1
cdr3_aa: ASSIPGRTNTEAF

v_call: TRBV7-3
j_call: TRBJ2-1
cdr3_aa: ASSFTRQGRNEQF

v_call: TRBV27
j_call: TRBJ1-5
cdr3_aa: ASRQTGLNQPQH

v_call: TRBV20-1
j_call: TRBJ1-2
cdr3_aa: SARARDSTAYGYT

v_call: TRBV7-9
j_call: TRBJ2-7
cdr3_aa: ASSSGQGMNYEQY

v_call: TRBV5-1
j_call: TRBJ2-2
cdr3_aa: ASKEALTGELF

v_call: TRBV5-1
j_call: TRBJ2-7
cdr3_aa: ASGTHPTGEQY